This TCR beta chain emerged from a study of T-cell memory formation after mild COVID-19. TCRdb processed the 5' RACE reads anew with MiXCR; each CDR3 protein has one entry. The sample includes about 400,000 distinct CDR3 sequences, 23% seen only once; the top ten take about an eighth. The CDR3 is made up of 14 amino acids. Per the germline V gene, CDR1 is LGHDT and CDR2 is YNNKEL (reference sequence). Trimming removed 5 bases at V and 7 bases at J, with 14 bases between. V usage is TRBV3-1 and J usage is TRBJ2-2, with D unclear. This clonotype originated in an adult woman who had mild COVID-19 (a few samples of this study predate the infection). Cell type and time point are not known. The sequencing sample was made of PBMCs or a T cell subset sorted from them (not recorded which). CDR3 in DNA: TGTGCCAGCAGCTTTTCGGACGTTCGCGGGGAGCTGTTTTTT. Amino acids: CASSFSDVRGELFF. Together with reference TRBV3-1 and TRBJ2-2, the CDR3 gives the full variable domain: DTAVSQTPKYLVTQMGNDKSIKCEQNLGHDTMYWYKQDSKKFLKIMFSYNNKELIINETVPNRFSPKSPDKAHLNLHINSLELGDSAVYFCASSFSDVRGELFFGEGSRLTVL.